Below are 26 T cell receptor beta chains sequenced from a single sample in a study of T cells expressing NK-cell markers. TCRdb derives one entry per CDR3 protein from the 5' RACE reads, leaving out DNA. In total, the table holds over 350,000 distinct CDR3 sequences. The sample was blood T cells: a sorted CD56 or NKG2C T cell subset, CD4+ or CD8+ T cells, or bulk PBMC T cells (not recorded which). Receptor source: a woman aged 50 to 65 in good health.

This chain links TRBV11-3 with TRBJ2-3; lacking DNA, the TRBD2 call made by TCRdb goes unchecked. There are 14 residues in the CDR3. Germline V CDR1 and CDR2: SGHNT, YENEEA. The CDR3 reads CASSSLAGPNTQYF.

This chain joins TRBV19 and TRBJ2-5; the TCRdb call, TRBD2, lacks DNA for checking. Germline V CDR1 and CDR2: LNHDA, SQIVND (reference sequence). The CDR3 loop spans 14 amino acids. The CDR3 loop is CASGTQIGGETQYF.

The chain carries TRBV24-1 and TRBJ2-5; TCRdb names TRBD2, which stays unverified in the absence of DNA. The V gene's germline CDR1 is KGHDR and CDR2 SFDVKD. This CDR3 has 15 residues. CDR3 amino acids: CATSGSRGRVETQYF.

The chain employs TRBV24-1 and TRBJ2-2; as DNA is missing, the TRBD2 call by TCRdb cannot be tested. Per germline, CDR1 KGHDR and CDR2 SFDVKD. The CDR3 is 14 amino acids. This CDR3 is CATSTAGGAGELFF.

The CDR3 loop is CATSDRISGSTGELFF. The chain uses TRBV24-1 and TRBJ2-2. The CDR3 runs 16 residues. Germline V gives CDR1 KGHDR, CDR2 SFDVKD.

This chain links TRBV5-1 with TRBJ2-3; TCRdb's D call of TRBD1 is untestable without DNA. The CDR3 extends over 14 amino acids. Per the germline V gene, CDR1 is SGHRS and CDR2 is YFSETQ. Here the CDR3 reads CASRRTESPDTQYF.

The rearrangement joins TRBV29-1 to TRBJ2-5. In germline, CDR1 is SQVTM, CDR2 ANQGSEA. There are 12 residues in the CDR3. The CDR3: CSVVMGLETQYF.

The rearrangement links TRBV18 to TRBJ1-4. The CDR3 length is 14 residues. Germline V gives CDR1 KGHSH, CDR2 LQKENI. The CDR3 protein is CASSPSATNEKLFF.

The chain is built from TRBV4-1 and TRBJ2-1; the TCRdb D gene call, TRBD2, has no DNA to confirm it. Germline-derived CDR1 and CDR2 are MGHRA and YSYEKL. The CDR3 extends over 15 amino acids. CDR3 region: CASSQEGLAGGEQFF.

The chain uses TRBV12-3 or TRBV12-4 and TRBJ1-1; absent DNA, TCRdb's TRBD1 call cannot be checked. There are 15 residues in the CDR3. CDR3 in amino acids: CASSQHSGQGREAFF.

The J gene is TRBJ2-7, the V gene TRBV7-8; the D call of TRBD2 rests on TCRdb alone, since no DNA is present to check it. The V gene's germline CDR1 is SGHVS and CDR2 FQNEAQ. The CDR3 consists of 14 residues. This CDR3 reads CASSLEASGRRRYF.

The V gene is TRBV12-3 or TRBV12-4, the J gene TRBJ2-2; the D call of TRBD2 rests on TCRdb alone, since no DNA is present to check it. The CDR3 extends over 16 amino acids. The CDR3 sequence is CASRVTSGSGTGELFF.

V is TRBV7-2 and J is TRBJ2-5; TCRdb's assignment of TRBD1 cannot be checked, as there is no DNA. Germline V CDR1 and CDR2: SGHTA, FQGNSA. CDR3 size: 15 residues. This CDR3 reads CASSIIRDRQETQYF.

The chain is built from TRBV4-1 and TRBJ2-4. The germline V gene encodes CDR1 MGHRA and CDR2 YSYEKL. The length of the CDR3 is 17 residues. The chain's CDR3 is CASSQVAGPLAKNIQYF.

The CDR3 region is CASKPRTVNTEAFF. The gene calls are TRBV5-1 and TRBJ1-1; TCRdb designates TRBD1, a call that cannot be tested without DNA. CDR1 and CDR2 (germline): SGHRS, YFSETQ. The CDR3 covers 14 residues.

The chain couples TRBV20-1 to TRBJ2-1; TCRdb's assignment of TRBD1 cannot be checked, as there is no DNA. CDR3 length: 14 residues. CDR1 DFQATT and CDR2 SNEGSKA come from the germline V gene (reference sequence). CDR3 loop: CSATQAGIYNEQFF.

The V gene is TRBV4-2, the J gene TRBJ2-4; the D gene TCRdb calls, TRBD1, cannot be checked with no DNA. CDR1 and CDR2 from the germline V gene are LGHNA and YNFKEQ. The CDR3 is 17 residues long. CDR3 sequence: CASSQERGPRTKNIQYF.

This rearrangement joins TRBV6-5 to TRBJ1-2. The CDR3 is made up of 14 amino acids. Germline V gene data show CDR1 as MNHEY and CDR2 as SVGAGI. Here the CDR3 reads CASSPSNFNYGYTF.

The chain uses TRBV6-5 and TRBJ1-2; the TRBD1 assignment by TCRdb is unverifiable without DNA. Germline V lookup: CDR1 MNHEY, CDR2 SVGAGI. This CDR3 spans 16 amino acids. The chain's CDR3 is CASSYSLGQGANGYTF.

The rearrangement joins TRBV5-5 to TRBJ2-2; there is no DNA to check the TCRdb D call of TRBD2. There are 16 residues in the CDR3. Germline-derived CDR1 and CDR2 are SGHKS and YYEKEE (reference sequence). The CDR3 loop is CASKSQSGRASGELFF. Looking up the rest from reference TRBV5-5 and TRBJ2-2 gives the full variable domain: DAGVTQSPTHLIKTRGQQVTLRCSPISGHKSVSWYQQVLGQGPQFIFQYYEKEERGRGNFPDRFSARQFPNYSSELNVNALLLGDSALYLCASKSQSGRASGELFFGEGSRLTVL.

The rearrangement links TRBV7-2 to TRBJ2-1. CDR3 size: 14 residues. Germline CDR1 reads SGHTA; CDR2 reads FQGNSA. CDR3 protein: CASSYFSRWDEQFF.

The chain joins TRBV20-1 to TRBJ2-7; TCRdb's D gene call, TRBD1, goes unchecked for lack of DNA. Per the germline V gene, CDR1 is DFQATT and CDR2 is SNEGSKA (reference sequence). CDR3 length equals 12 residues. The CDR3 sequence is CSARVKGYEQYF.

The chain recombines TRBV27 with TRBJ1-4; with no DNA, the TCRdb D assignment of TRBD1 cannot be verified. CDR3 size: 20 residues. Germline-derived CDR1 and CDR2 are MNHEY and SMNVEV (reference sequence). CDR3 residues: CASSLIYSRDTDATNEKLFF.

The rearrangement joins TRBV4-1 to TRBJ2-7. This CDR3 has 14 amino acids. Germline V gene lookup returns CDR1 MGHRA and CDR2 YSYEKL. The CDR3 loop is CASSQVEQHYEQYF.

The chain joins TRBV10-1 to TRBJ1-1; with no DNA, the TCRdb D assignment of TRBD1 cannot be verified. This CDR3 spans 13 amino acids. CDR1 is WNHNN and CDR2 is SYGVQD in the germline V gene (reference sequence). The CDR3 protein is CASSFQQGSEAFF.

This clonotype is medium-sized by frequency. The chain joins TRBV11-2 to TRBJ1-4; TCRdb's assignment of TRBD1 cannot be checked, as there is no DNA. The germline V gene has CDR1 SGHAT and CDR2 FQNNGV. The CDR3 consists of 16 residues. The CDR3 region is CASSPPGAGNNEKLFF.